The 18 T cell receptor beta chains below were found in one sample sequenced in a study of cytomegalovirus exposure and HLA in healthy donors. Primers for the PCR totalled 60 Vbeta and 13 Jbeta. The table came from immunoSEQ multiplex PCR; TCRdb's copy has only in-frame clones and leaves some out. The sample consists of around 150,000 clones, 79% of them appearing once. Specimen: PBMCs. These receptors were taken from a man aged 35 to 55 in good health and CMV-seropositive.

The V and J genes are TRBV14 and TRBJ1-3; D remains unclear. The CDR3 spans 14 residues. Trimming stripped 1 base from V and 2 bases from J, with 6 bases between. Germline V lookup: CDR1 SGHDN, CDR2 FVKESK. The CDR3 reads CASSQVRAGNTIYF. DNA for the CDR3: TGTGCCAGCAGCCAAGTTCGAGCTGGAAACACCATATATTTT.

A few counts support this clone. The chain has TRBV2 and TRBJ2-2, with D possibly being TRBD2 (5 bases). The V end was cut by 0 bases, the J end by 1 base, with 15 bases between. Germline values: CDR1 SNHLY, CDR2 FYNNEI. The CDR3 has 18 amino acids. As DNA, the CDR3 is TGTGCCAGCAGTGAAGCTGAACTAGGTTGGCTGAACACCGGGGAGCTGTTTTTT. Its protein is CASSEAELGWLNTGELFF.

The chain couples TRBV7-9 to TRBJ2-3, with TRBD2 matching 9 bases. The CDR3 consists of 13 residues. Losses at the gene ends were 5 bases for V and 7 bases for J; bases not matched to a gene: 4. The germline V gene has CDR1 SEHNR and CDR2 FQNEAQ (reference sequence). CDR3 amino acids: CASSPGTSYTQYF. The CDR3 DNA reads TGTGCCAGCAGCCCCGGGACTAGCTATACGCAGTATTTT.

The chain uses TRBV7-3 and TRBJ1-4; a weak D match, TRBD1 (5 bases). Germline CDR1 reads SGHTA; CDR2 reads FQGTGA. The CDR3 is 15 residues long. V was clipped by 3 bases and J by 5 bases, with 13 bases between them. The DNA of the CDR3 is TGTGCCAGCAGCTTTCCGACCCGGGGGAATGAAAAACTGTTTTTT. Protein: CASSFPTRGNEKLFF. The variable domain in full, with the rest retrieved from reference TRBV7-3 and TRBJ1-4, is GAGVSQTPSNKVTEKGKYVELRCDPISGHTALYWYRQSLGQGPEFLIYFQGTGAADDSGLPNDRFFAVRPEGSVSTLKIQRTERGDSAVYLCASSFPTRGNEKLFFGSGTQLSVL.

The chain links TRBV10-3 to TRBJ2-6, with TRBD1 as a possible D gene (5 bases). The germline V gene encodes CDR1 ENHRY and CDR2 SYGVKD. CDR3 size: 16 residues. V shed 3 bases and J shed 2 bases, with 11 bases lying between them. The CDR3: CAISDFRVTGANVLTF. For the CDR3, the DNA is TGTGCCATCAGTGACTTCAGGGTGACTGGGGCCAACGTCCTGACTTTC.

The chain couples TRBV6-1 to TRBJ1-2, with TRBD1 matching 8 bases. The CDR3 totals 14 residues. From germline, CDR1 is MNHNS and CDR2 SASEGT. The V gene end was trimmed by 4 bases and the J gene end by 7 bases; junction bases not matched to a gene: 8. The CDR3 region has the DNA TGTGCCAGCAGTGCAGCAGGGGGCGCGAGTGGCTACACCTTC. Protein product: CASSAAGGASGYTF.

The rearrangement joins TRBV11-3 to TRBJ2-7; D is uncertain. Deletions cut 1 base from V and 3 bases from J, with 7 bases between. Germline-derived CDR1 and CDR2 are SGHNT and YENEEA. The CDR3 is made up of 13 amino acids. The CDR3 protein is CASSLGALYEQYF. The DNA for the CDR3 is TGTGCCAGCAGCTTAGGGGCACTCTACGAGCAGTACTTC.

This rearrangement joins TRBV7-3 to TRBJ2-2; TRBD1 matches at 10 bases. This CDR3 region has 18 residues. Trimming took 5 bases from V and 4 from J; bases not matched to a gene: 13. CDR1 SGHTA and CDR2 FQGTGA come from the germline V gene. In DNA, the CDR3 is TGTGCCAGCAGCCGAAAGACAGGGGGCGCTGGGGTCACCGGGGAGCTGTTTTTT. Translation gives CASSRKTGGAGVTGELFF. Using reference TRBV7-3 and TRBJ2-2 for the parts outside the CDR3, the full variable domain is GAGVSQTPSNKVTEKGKYVELRCDPISGHTALYWYRQSLGQGPEFLIYFQGTGAADDSGLPNDRFFAVRPEGSVSTLKIQRTERGDSAVYLCASSRKTGGAGVTGELFFGEGSRLTVL.

The sample holds a few counts of this clone. The J gene is TRBJ1-5, the V gene TRBV28; 7 bases fit TRBD1. The V gene end was trimmed by 3 bases and the J gene end by 2 bases; junction bases not matched to a gene: 4. CDR3 length: 15 amino acids. Germline lookup yields CDR1 MDHEN and CDR2 SYDVKM. DNA for the CDR3: TGTGCCAGCAGTTTTCACAGGGGAGGCAATCAGCCCCAGCATTTT. It codes for CASSFHRGGNQPQHF.

J is TRBJ1-2 and V is TRBV28; 9 bases fit TRBD1. The trim removed 3 bases at V and 2 bases at J, leaving 4 bases unmatched. CDR1 is MDHEN, CDR2 SYDVKM, per germline. The CDR3 has 15 residues. CDR3 sequence reads: CASSFWGQGNYGYTF. The CDR3 nucleotides read TGTGCCAGCAGTTTCTGGGGACAGGGCAACTATGGCTACACCTTC.

The rearrangement links TRBV16 to TRBJ1-5; D perhaps matches TRBD1 (5 bases). V was cut by 2 bases and J by 9 bases, with 5 bases left in between. Germline values: CDR1 KGHSY, CDR2 FQNENV. This CDR3 has 11 amino acids. CDR3 in amino acids: CASSQRGPQHF. The DNA of the CDR3 is TGTGCCAGCAGCCAAAGGGGGCCCCAGCATTTT.

This clone was observed a few times. The rearrangement joins TRBV10-3 to TRBJ1-2; D remains unclear. The CDR3 spans 14 residues. V was cut by 4 bases and J by 5 bases, with 14 bases left in between. From germline, CDR1 is ENHRY and CDR2 SYGVKD. CDR3 sequence (DNA): TGTGCCATCAGTGGACTGGACGGGGATTATGGCTACACCTTC. This translates into CAISGLDGDYGYTF.

The chain carries TRBV20-1 and TRBJ2-1; D is uncertain. The CDR3 has 11 residues. The ends were cut back, 3 bases at V and 3 bases at J, with 3 bases in the middle. Per the germline V gene, CDR1 is DFQATT and CDR2 is SNEGSKA (reference sequence). CDR3 nucleotide sequence: TGCAGTGCTAGCAACTACAATGAGCAGTTCTTC. Translation gives CSASNYNEQFF.

The V and J genes are TRBV19 and TRBJ1-1, with 7 positions matching TRBD1. The germline V gene has CDR1 LNHDA and CDR2 SQIVND (reference sequence). V lost 6 bases and J lost 4; bases outside the gene matches: 5. The CDR3 is 13 residues long. The CDR3 here is CASSLTGSTEAFF. CDR3 nucleotide sequence: TGTGCCAGTAGCTTGACAGGGAGCACTGAAGCTTTCTTT. The variable domain in full, with the rest retrieved from reference TRBV19 and TRBJ1-1, is DGGITQSPKYLFRKEGQNVTLSCEQNLNHDAMYWYRQDPGQGLRLIYYSQIVNDFQKGDIAEGYSVSREKKESFPLTVTSAQKNPTAFYLCASSLTGSTEAFFGQGTRLTVV.

The chain links TRBV5-6 to TRBJ2-1, with 11 positions matching TRBD2. Trimming took 3 bases from V and 7 from J; bases not matched to a gene: 9. CDR3 length equals 16 residues. Germline CDR1 reads SGHDT; CDR2 reads YYEEEE. The CDR3 sequence is CASSWVGSGRGNEQFF. The CDR3 DNA reads as TGTGCCAGCAGCTGGGTGGGTAGCGGGAGGGGGAATGAGCAGTTCTTC.

The count of this clone is one. The rearrangement links TRBV12-5 to TRBJ1-5; D is ambiguous. The CDR3 has 11 residues. Germline V lookup: CDR1 LGHNT, CDR2 FRNRAP. V was pared by 5 bases and J by 5 bases, with 4 bases between. In nucleotides, the CDR3 is TGTGCTAGTGGTCTCGATCAGCCCCAGCATTTT. This encodes CASGLDQPQHF.

This clone was detected only once. The V call is TRBV19, the J call TRBJ1-3; 7 bases align to TRBD1. The CDR3 runs to 19 residues. Germline values: CDR1 LNHDA, CDR2 SQIVND (reference sequence). V gave up 0 bases and J gave up 0 bases; unmatched junction bases: 11. In nucleotides, the CDR3 is TGTGCCAGTAGTATAGATCGAAGTTCGGGACAGCACTCTGGAAACACCATATATTTT. Protein sequence: CASSIDRSSGQHSGNTIYF.

V usage is TRBV6-5 and J usage is TRBJ2-5; the D gene is possibly TRBD1 (5 bases). Per germline, CDR1 MNHEY and CDR2 SVGAGI. This CDR3 comprises 11 residues. Trimming pared 9 bases from V and 4 bases from J, leaving 9 bases between. CDR3 in DNA: TGTGCCAGTACAGGTTTAGAGACCCAGTACTTC. Encoded protein: CASTGLETQYF.